This T cell receptor beta chain was recorded in a study of blood T cells in healthy people across ages. PCR was performed a second time for about 7 to 12 cycles using a sample-barcoded 5' primer and a J-beta primer mix. Every cDNA was tagged by a template-switch adaptor with 12 random nucleotides. TCRdb called the 5' RACE reads again in MiXCR, with one record for every CDR3 protein. The sample yields 600,000 or so distinct CDR3 sequences, 25% to 35% seen once. Worth noting for this clonotype: The antigen remains unidentified.

Study-wide results and limits: Those diversity estimates obtained from one million T cells were thought to be underestimates.

The junction had 10 bases not matched to a gene; V was cut back by 3 bases and J by 7 bases. The CDR3 contains 16 residues. Germline lookup yields CDR1 MGHRA and CDR2 YSYEKL. This TCR derives from a woman aged 80 or over in good health. This rearrangement joins TRBV4-1 to TRBJ2-7; TRBD2 aligns across 12 bases. The sample was blood. The CDR3 bases are TGCGCCAGCAGCCATCTAGCGGGGGGGCCGCAAAATGAGCAGTACTTC. Residues: CASSHLAGGPQNEQYF.